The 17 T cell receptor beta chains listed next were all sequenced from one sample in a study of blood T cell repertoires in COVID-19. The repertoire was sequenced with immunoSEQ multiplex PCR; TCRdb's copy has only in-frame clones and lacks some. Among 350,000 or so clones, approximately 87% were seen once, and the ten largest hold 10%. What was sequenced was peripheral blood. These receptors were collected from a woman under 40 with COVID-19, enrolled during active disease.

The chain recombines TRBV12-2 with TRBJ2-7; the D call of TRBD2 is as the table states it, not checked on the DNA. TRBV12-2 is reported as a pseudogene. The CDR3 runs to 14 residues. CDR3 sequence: CASRLAYLFHEQYF. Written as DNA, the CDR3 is TGTGCAAGTCGCTTAGCTTATCTGTTCCACGAGCAGTACTTC.

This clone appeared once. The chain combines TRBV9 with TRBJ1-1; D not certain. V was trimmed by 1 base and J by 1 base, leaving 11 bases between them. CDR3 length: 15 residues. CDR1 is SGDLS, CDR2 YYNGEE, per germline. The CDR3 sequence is CASSVSASPNTEAFF. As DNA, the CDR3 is TGTGCCAGCAGCGTAAGCGCCAGCCCGAACACTGAAGCTTTCTTT.

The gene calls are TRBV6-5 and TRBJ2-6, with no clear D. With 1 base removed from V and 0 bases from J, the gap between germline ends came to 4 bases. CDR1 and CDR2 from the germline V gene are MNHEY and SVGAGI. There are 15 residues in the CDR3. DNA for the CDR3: TGTGCCAGCAGTTACTACGGCTCTGGGGCCAACGTCCTGACTTTC. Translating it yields CASSYYGSGANVLTF.

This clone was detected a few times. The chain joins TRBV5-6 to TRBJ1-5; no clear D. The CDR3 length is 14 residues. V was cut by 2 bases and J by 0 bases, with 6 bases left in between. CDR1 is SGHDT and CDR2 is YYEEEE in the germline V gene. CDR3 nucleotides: TGTGCCAGCAGCTTTTGGGCTAGCAATCAGCCCCAGCATTTT. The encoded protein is CASSFWASNQPQHF. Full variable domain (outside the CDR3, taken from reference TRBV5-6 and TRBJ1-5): DAGVTQSPTHLIKTRGQQVTLRCSPKSGHDTVSWYQQALGQGPQFIFQYYEEEERQRGNFPDRFSGHQFPNYSSELNVNALLLGDSALYLCASSFWASNQPQHFGDGTRLSIL.

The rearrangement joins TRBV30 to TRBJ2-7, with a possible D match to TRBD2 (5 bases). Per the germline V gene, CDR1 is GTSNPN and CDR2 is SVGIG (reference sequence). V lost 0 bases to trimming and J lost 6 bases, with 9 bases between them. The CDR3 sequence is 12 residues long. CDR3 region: CAWSVNSAEQYF. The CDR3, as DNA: TGTGCCTGGAGTGTTAATAGCGCCGAGCAGTACTTC.

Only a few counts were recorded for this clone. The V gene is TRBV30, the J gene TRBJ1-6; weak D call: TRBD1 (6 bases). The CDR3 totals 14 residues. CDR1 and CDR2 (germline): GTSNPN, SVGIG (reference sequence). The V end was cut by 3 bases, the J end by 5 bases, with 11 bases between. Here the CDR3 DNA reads TGTGCCTGGAGCGCGGACAGTAATAATTCACCCCTCCACTTT. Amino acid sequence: CAWSADSNNSPLHF. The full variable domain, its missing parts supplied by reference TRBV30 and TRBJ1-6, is SQTIHQWPATLVQPVGSPLSLECTVEGTSNPNLYWYRQAAGRGLQLLFYSVGIGQISSEVPQNLSASRPQDRQFILSSKKLLLSDSGFYLCAWSADSNNSPLHFGNGTRLTVT.

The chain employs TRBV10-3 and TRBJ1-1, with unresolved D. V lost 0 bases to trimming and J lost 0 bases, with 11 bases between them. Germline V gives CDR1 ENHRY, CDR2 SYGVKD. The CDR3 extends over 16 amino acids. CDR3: CAISESIGDVNTEAFF. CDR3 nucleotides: TGTGCCATCAGTGAGTCGATCGGGGATGTGAACACTGAAGCTTTCTTT.

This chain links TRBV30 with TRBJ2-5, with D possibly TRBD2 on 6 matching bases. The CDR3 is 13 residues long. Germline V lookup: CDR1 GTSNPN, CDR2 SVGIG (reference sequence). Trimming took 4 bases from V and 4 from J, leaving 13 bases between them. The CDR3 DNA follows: TGTGCCTGGAACGGGGGTGTCAGAGAGACCCAGTACTTC. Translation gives CAWNGGVRETQYF.

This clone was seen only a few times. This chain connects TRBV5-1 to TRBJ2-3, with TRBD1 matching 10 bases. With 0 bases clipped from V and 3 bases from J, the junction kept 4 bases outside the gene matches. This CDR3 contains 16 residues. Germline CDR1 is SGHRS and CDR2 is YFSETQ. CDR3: CASSLGQGALTDTQYF. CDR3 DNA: TGCGCCAGCAGCTTGGGACAGGGGGCACTTACAGATACGCAGTATTTT.

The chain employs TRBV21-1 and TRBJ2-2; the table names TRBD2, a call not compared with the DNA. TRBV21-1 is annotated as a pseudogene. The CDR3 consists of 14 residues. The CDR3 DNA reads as TGTGCCAGCCTATCGGGACTAGAGATTAGGGAGCTGTTTTTT. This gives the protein CASLSGLEIRELFF.

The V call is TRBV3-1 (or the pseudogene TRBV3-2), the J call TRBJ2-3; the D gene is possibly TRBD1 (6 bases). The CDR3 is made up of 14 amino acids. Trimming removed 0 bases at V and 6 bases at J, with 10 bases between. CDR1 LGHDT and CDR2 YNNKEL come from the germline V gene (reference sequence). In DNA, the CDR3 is TGTGCCAGCAGCCAAGATGGGGGCGTGGATACGCAGTATTTT. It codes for CASSQDGGVDTQYF.

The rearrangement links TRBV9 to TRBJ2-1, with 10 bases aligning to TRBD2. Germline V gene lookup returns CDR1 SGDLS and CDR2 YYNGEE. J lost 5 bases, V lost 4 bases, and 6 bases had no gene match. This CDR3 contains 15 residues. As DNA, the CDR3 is TGTGCCAGCAGCCGGAGCGGGAGGGGAAACAATGAGCAGTTCTTC. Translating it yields CASSRSGRGNNEQFF.

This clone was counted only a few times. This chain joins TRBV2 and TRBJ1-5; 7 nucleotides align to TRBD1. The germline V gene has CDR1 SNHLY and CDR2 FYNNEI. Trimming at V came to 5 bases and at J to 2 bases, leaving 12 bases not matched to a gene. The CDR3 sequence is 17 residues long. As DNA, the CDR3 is TGTGCCAGCAGTCCAGGGGGAATTGATTATGGCAATCAGCCCCAGCATTTT. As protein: CASSPGGIDYGNQPQHF.

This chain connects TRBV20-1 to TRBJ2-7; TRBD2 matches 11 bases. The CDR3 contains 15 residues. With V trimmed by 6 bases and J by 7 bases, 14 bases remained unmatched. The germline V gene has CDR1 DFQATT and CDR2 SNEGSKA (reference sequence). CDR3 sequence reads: CSASSGRAFSREQYF. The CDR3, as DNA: TGCAGTGCCAGTAGCGGGAGGGCCTTCTCTAGGGAGCAGTACTTC.

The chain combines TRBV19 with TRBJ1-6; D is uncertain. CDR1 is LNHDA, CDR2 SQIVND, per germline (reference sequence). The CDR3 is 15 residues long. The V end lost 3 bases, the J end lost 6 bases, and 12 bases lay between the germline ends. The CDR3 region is CASSITDSPNSPLHF. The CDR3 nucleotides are TGTGCCAGTAGTATCACGGACTCCCCTAATTCACCCCTCCACTTT.

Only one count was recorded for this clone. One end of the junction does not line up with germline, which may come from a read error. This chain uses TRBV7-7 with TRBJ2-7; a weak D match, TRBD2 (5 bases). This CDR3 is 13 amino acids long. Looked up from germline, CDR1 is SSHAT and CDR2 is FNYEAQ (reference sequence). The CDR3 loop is CASSSGPPGEQYF. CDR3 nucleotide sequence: TGTGCTAGCAGCTCCGGTCCCCCGGGGGAGCAGTACTTC.

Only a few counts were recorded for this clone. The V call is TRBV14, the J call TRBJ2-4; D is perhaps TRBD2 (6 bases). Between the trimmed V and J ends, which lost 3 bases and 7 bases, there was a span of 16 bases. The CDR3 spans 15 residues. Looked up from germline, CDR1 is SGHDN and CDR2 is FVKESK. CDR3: CASSHNTGVGNIQYF. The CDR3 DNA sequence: TGTGCCAGCAGCCATAATACGGGAGTAGGTAACATTCAGTACTTC.